This TCR beta chain was sequenced for a study of human T cells and chemical hapten exposure. Study-wide results and caveats: TCRs above 1 in 1000 frequency stayed constant with DPC sensitization.

The library attached unique molecular identifiers to individual cDNA molecules. In the authors' methods: Ranging from roughly 23,224 to 750,000, TCR counts per sample had a median value of around 92,000. TCRdb re-called the 5' RACE reads with MiXCR, one entry per CDR3 protein. TCRdb assigned the V and J calls; the authors' analysis was not used. The sample records about 140,000 distinct CDR3 sequences, about 4.3% being singletons. This clonotype was picked up many times. As yet, its antigen is unknown. CDR1 is MDHEN and CDR2 is SYDVKM in the germline V gene. V lost 10 bases and J lost 2; bases outside the gene matches: 8. This CDR3 contains 14 residues. Extraction of total RNA was performed on unfractionated whole blood.

V and J are TRBV28 and TRBJ2-7; 10 positions agree with TRBD2. The TCR sequence derives from a female donor in good health. The CDR3 reads CATHGAGGTYEQYF. Written as DNA, the CDR3 is TGTGCCACGCATGGAGCGGGGGGGACCTACGAGCAGTACTTC.